This T cell receptor (beta chain) was captured in a study of blood T cell repertoires in COVID-19 (TCRdb year 2020). Regarding the complete study: Collaborator samples came from the United States, Italy and Spain and covered acute and convalescent phases of COVID-19. The material from the prospective study consisted of cDNA or gDNA derived from T cells, B-cell-depleted T cells, or PBMCs. Deeply sampled blood TCRbeta repertoires from subjects exposed to, actively infected with, or recovered from COVID-19 were included in the dataset. A freely available public database, intended as a resource for researchers studying the immune response to SARS-CoV-2, is where the repertoires were released. The samples were drawn from the first 160 participants of the ongoing ImmuneRACE study and from over 950 subjects provided by 6 global collaborators. The sample metadata nearly always contained a de-identified subject ID, COVID-19 status, age in years and sex. Where available, HLA class I and class II types were obtained from metadata supplied by the sample provider rather than from assay-based typing. Paper-wide results and their limitations: How much clinical and demographic metadata was included differed by source and by participant, and the metadata was provided uncurated.

Whole blood was collected in K2EDTA tubes by collaborating institutions according to the institutions' own protocols. For TCRbeta analysis, collaborators shipped samples in one of three forms: frozen whole blood, isolated PBMCs, or DNA extracted from either of those sample types. Taken from the germline V gene (reference sequence), the CDR1 and CDR2 loops are SEHNR and FQNEAQ. From the cysteine up to the phenylalanine, the CDR3 has a length of 16 residues. Kept here is only the CDR3 DNA, which spans 48 bases and is read in frame from base 1. V trim: 2 bases; J trim: 4 bases; unmatched bases: 8. The immunoSEQ Assay, a bias-controlled multiplex PCR, was used to amplify TCRbeta CDR3 regions from genomic DNA. The authors' analysis ran thus. Within the assay, amplification of reference gene primers was used to estimate how many nucleated cells each sample contained. Sequence reads were collapsed and filtered to measure the absolute abundance of every unique TCRbeta CDR3 rearrangement. For each sample, productive Simpson clonality was calculated by taking the square root of Simpson's diversity index across productive rearrangements. What TCRdb holds here is the immuneACCESS table cut down to in-frame rearrangements. Part of the clones is not present; checked against another copy, under half of the missing clones reflect an unresolved V gene, and the others are unexplained. D and trimming were read from the DNA, whereas the V and J calls and clone size are those reported in that table. A total of about 160,000 clones appear in this sample, roughly 93% of them only once. The top ten clones comprise approximately 4.6% of the sample.

Regarding this clone: Its antigen remains undetermined. Base quality data are lacking; no much larger clone is found one base away.

The receptor comes from a woman aged 50 to 65 with acute or convalescent COVID-19. Here the chain combines TRBV7-9 and TRBJ1-2, with 9 central nucleotides matching TRBD1. Sequencing was done on a sample of peripheral blood. The CDR3 is CASSLRADRGGYGYTF. The nucleotides read TGTGCCAGCAGCTTAAGGGCGGACAGGGGAGGCTATGGCTACACCTTC.